This T cell receptor beta chain was profiled in a study of cytotoxic CD8 clonotypes in ibrutinib-treated CLL. Study-wide context: Sample averages reached 260,000 or so productive templates and over 85,000 productive rearrangements.

Looked up from germline, CDR1 is MDHEN and CDR2 is SYDVKM. CDR3 length equals 13 residues. The junction had 5 bases not matched to a gene; V was cut back by 6 bases and J by 7 bases. Cryopreserved PBMCs provided 2 to 2.5 micrograms of genomic DNA for the TCR beta libraries. About this clone itself: Its specificity is unknown.

Assay used: immunoSEQ multiplex PCR; TCRdb lists only in-frame clones, some missing. Of some 350,000 clones listed, 67% are singletons. General study findings and limits: Clonality showed a rise at ibrutinib response that reversed toward baseline at progression.

Source: PBMCs, taken after 36 months of ibrutinib treatment. The sequence came from a human donor with chronic lymphocytic leukemia. This chain links TRBV28 with TRBJ1-4, with TRBD1 matching 7 bases. CDR3 DNA: TGTGCCAGCAGACGCGGACAGGTTGAAAAACTGTTTTTT. Translation: CASRRGQVEKLFF. Based on the CDR3 plus reference TRBV28 and TRBJ1-4, the full variable domain is DVKVTQSSRYLVKRTGEKVFLECVQDMDHENMFWYRQDPGLGLRLIYFSYDVKMKEKGDIPEGYSVSREKKERFSLILESASTNQTSMYLCASRRGQVEKLFFGSGTQLSVL.